The 23 T cell receptor beta chains given below trace back to one sample, sequenced in a study of blood T cell repertoires in COVID-19. Method: immunoSEQ multiplex PCR; TCRdb's copy keeps in-frame clones and lacks some. The sample lists about 400,000 clones; approximately 86% were seen once. The sample comprised peripheral blood. The source of these receptors is a human donor in a cohort sampled during active COVID-19.

This rearrangement joins TRBV6-5 to TRBJ2-7, with D possibly being TRBD2 (6 bases). V lost 2 bases and J lost 0, with 11 bases in between. The CDR3 covers 15 residues. CDR1 is MNHEY and CDR2 is SVGAGI in the germline V gene. As DNA, the CDR3 is TGTGCCAGCAGTTACGGGACTGGGGGCTCCTACGAGCAGTACTTC. The encoded protein is CASSYGTGGSYEQYF.

This sequence joins TRBV28 and TRBJ1-5; TRBD1 is a possible D gene (5 bases). This CDR3 contains 14 residues. V gave up 2 bases and J gave up 4 bases, with 9 bases separating them. From germline, CDR1 is MDHEN and CDR2 SYDVKM. The CDR3 protein is CASSLPGVNQPQHF. CDR3 nucleotide sequence: TGTGCCAGCAGTTTACCGGGGGTGAATCAGCCCCAGCATTTT.

The V gene is TRBV7-2, the J gene TRBJ1-1; 7 bases map to TRBD1. Germline CDR1 and CDR2: SGHTA and FQGNSA. The CDR3 length is 14 residues. With 3 bases clipped from V and 3 bases from J, the junction kept 4 bases outside the gene matches. The CDR3 reads CASSFQQGYTEAFF. DNA of the CDR3: TGTGCCAGCAGCTTTCAACAGGGGTACACTGAAGCTTTCTTT.

This clone was detected once. The chain has TRBV20-1 and TRBJ2-2, with D possibly matching TRBD2 (6 bases). V lost 3 bases and J 2 bases, leaving 19 bases between the germline ends. This CDR3 is 17 amino acids long. The germline V gene has CDR1 DFQATT and CDR2 SNEGSKA (reference sequence). CDR3 sequence reads: CSASRRERVFNTGELFF. CDR3 in DNA: TGCAGTGCTAGTAGACGGGAGCGAGTTTTCAACACCGGGGAGCTGTTTTTT.

The sample holds one count of this clone. The chain uses TRBV7-8 and TRBJ1-1; a possible D gene is TRBD1 (6 bases). This CDR3 has 15 residues. CDR1 is SGHVS and CDR2 is FQNEAQ in the germline V gene. V was trimmed by 2 bases and J by 2 bases, leaving 12 bases between them. The CDR3 here is CASSLWTEGNTEAFF. CDR3 nucleotides: TGTGCCAGCAGCTTATGGACAGAGGGAAACACTGAAGCTTTCTTT.

The genes are TRBV2 and TRBJ2-1, with TRBD2 matching 8 bases. CDR1 is SNHLY, CDR2 FYNNEI, per germline. The junction had 8 bases not matched to a gene; V was cut back by 8 bases and J by 2 bases. The CDR3 is 15 amino acids. The CDR3, as DNA: TGTGCCAGCGGACGGGAGGGCCGGACCTACAATGAGCAGTTCTTC. It encodes CASGREGRTYNEQFF.

This clone occurred a few times. This chain connects TRBV5-8 to TRBJ2-1, with D perhaps matching TRBD1 (6 bases). This CDR3 spans 17 amino acids. The germline V gene has CDR1 SGHTS and CDR2 YDEGEE. The germline V and J ends were trimmed by 3 bases and 0 bases, with 16 bases remaining between them. CDR3 bases: TGTGCCAGCAGCTACGGGTCGGACAGAAGCTCCTACAATGAGCAGTTCTTC. Translated: CASSYGSDRSSYNEQFF.

CDR3 amino acids: CASSIAGRDTQYF. CDR3 DNA sequence: TGTGCCAGTAGTATAGCAGGTAGAGATACGCAGTATTTT. The rearrangement uses TRBV19 and TRBJ2-3; D not resolved. Germline CDR1 is LNHDA and CDR2 is SQIVND (reference sequence). Trimming shortened V by 1 base and J by 5 bases, and 7 bases separated the two germline ends. This CDR3 region has 13 residues.

This rearrangement joins TRBV6-5 to TRBJ1-5; D uncertain. V was cut by 5 bases and J by 5 bases, with 13 bases left in between. Germline CDR1 and CDR2: MNHEY and SVGAGI. The CDR3 has 14 residues. CDR3 DNA sequence: TGTGCCAGCAGTCGCAACTCCCCCGATCAGCCCCAGCATTTT. Translated: CASSRNSPDQPQHF.

The chain links TRBV27 to TRBJ2-2; the match to TRBD2 covers 16 bases. The trim removed 4 bases at V and 5 bases at J, leaving 13 bases unmatched. The CDR3 sequence is 20 residues long. Germline CDR1 reads MNHEY; CDR2 reads SMNVEV (reference sequence). The CDR3 is CASSYTTGLAGGPRTGELFF. CDR3 sequence (DNA): TGTGCCAGCAGTTATACCACGGGACTAGCGGGAGGGCCGAGGACCGGGGAGCTGTTTTTT.

This clone was seen only once. The chain combines TRBV12-5 with TRBJ2-1; 11 positions agree with TRBD1. This CDR3 region has 13 residues. From germline, CDR1 is LGHNT and CDR2 FRNRAP. The ends lost 5 bases at V and 11 bases at J; junction bases unmatched: 5. CDR3 loop: CASGPGQGAQQFF. DNA for the CDR3: TGTGCTAGTGGTCCCGGACAGGGGGCCCAGCAGTTCTTC.

The rearrangement uses TRBV5-5 and TRBJ1-5; TRBD1 is a possible D gene (5 bases). Germline V lookup: CDR1 SGHKS, CDR2 YYEKEE (reference sequence). Trimming removed 4 bases from V and 7 bases from J, with 18 bases in between. The CDR3 sequence is 15 residues long. The CDR3 sequence: CASSPGLTPGQPQHF. The CDR3 coding sequence is TGTGCCAGCAGCCCAGGGTTAACGCCAGGACAGCCCCAGCATTTT.

The chain joins TRBV6-6 to TRBJ2-2, with TRBD1 identical over 9 bases. The V segment lost 10 bases and the J segment 4 bases; nucleotides outside the gene matches: 7. The germline V gene encodes CDR1 MNHNY and CDR2 SVGAGI (reference sequence). This CDR3 contains 14 residues. CDR3 DNA sequence: TGTGCCACCTTCCCGGGACAGGGCACCGGGGAGCTGTTTTTT. It codes for CATFPGQGTGELFF.

V and J are TRBV27 and TRBJ2-2, with a tentative D call TRBD2 (6 bases). Trimming took off 3 bases at V and 2 bases at J, with 10 bases between the two ends. Germline CDR1 reads MNHEY; CDR2 reads SMNVEV (reference sequence). This CDR3 region has 15 residues. CDR3 coding DNA: TGTGCCAGCAGTTTCCGGGGGATAAACACCGGGGAGCTGTTTTTT. This sequence encodes CASSFRGINTGELFF.

V usage is TRBV5-1 and J usage is TRBJ2-7, with TRBD2 identical over 9 bases. The germline V gene encodes CDR1 SGHRS and CDR2 YFSETQ. The CDR3 spans 18 residues. V lost 2 bases to trimming and J lost 1 base; unmatched junction nucleotides: 13. DNA of the CDR3: TGCGCCAGCAGCTTCGGGCTGCGCGGGAGGGCCGATTCCTACGAGCAGTACTTC. As protein: CASSFGLRGRADSYEQYF.

The V call is TRBV6-6, the J call TRBJ2-4; a possible D gene is TRBD1 (6 bases). V lost 4 bases and J 0 bases, leaving 13 bases between the germline ends. The CDR3 covers 16 residues. The germline V gene encodes CDR1 MNHNY and CDR2 SVGAGI (reference sequence). CDR3 protein: CASSWGQILAKNIQYF. The CDR3 DNA sequence: TGTGCCAGCAGTTGGGGGCAGATACTAGCCAAAAACATTCAGTACTTC.

This chain links TRBV2 with TRBJ2-1, with 14 bases fitting TRBD2. The CDR3 runs to 16 residues. Germline loops: CDR1 SNHLY, CDR2 FYNNEI. The junction had 12 bases not matched to a gene; V was cut back by 8 bases and J by 9 bases. CDR3 sequence: CASRWTSGRHVPEQFF. The CDR3 DNA reads as TGTGCCAGCCGCTGGACTAGCGGGAGGCATGTACCTGAGCAGTTCTTC.

V is TRBV11-2 and J is TRBJ1-2; D perhaps matches TRBD1 (6 bases). V was pared by 5 bases and J by 4 bases, with 14 bases between. CDR3 size: 14 residues. CDR1 SGHAT and CDR2 FQNNGV come from the germline V gene. The CDR3 region has the DNA TGTGCCAGCAGCGAGACGGACAGAAGCTATGGCTACACCTTC. This codes for CASSETDRSYGYTF.

This chain links TRBV30 with TRBJ1-2; TRBD1 matches at 8 bases. CDR1 and CDR2 (germline): GTSNPN, SVGIG (reference sequence). V lost 2 bases, J lost 2 bases, and 16 bases stayed unmatched. CDR3 length equals 18 residues. In DNA form, the CDR3 reads TGTGCCTGGAGTCCCACAGGGGGGGGTCAAGGGTTCAACTATGGCTACACCTTC. Protein product: CAWSPTGGGQGFNYGYTF.

The chain is built from TRBV18 and TRBJ2-2; D possibly corresponds to TRBD2 (5 bases). Trimming removed 4 bases at V and 3 bases at J, with 9 bases between. Per the germline V gene, CDR1 is KGHSH and CDR2 is LQKENI. The CDR3 spans 14 residues. The DNA for the CDR3 is TGTGCCAGCTCACGAATCGGGGACACCGGGGAGCTGTTTTTT. Residues: CASSRIGDTGELFF.

The chain couples TRBV27 to TRBJ1-5, with TRBD1 matching 8 bases. The J segment lost 2 bases and the V segment lost 5 bases, leaving 14 bases of the junction unmatched. The CDR3 extends over 18 amino acids. Germline values: CDR1 MNHEY, CDR2 SMNVEV (reference sequence). The CDR3, as DNA: TGTGCCAGCAGTAAAGGAAGCGGACAGGGCGTAGGCAATCAGCCCCAGCATTTT. Protein sequence: CASSKGSGQGVGNQPQHF.

V gene TRBV2 combines with J gene TRBJ1-5, with TRBD1 identical over 7 bases. The germline CDR1 and CDR2 sequences are SNHLY and FYNNEI. CDR3 length: 17 residues. The trim removed 5 bases at V and 0 bases at J, leaving 10 bases unmatched. The CDR3 DNA sequence: TGTGCCAGCAGTTCGACAGGGTCCCTCTATAGCAATCAGCCCCAGCATTTT. Translation: CASSSTGSLYSNQPQHF.

This clone was recorded once. The CDR3 DNA reads TGTGCCAGCAGCTTAGATGGCAGGGATCACGAGCAGTACTTC. It encodes CASSLDGRDHEQYF. V gene TRBV7-2 combines with J gene TRBJ2-7, with a possible D match to TRBD1 (5 bases). Germline CDR1 reads SGHTA; CDR2 reads FQGNSA. The CDR3 runs to 14 residues. Trimming pared 1 base from V and 5 bases from J, leaving 12 bases between.